The 14 T cell receptor beta chains in this list originate from one sample, sequenced in a study of T cell responses to AZD1222 COVID-19 vaccine (dated by TCRdb to the early 2020s). Receptor libraries were prepared by the immunoSEQ multiplex PCR assay. What TCRdb holds here is the immuneACCESS table cut down to in-frame rearrangements. Part of the clones is not present; checked against another copy, under half of the missing clones reflect an unresolved V gene, and the others are unexplained. The sample includes 90,000 to 120,000 clones, with 75% to 90% observed a single time. The ten biggest clones cover 3.5% to 4.5% of the sample. What the time point label conveys for this sample: baseline before first vaccination. The sample was peripheral blood, taken on day 0 of AZD1222 vaccination. These receptors were collected from an adult in good health.

The chain uses TRBV27 and TRBJ2-3; 13 bases agree with TRBD2. From germline, CDR1 is MNHEY and CDR2 SMNVEV (reference sequence). The trim removed 3 bases at V and 2 bases at J, leaving 11 bases unmatched. This CDR3 has 19 amino acids. CDR3 residues: CASSLRGLAGTGNTDTQYF. The CDR3 DNA is TGTGCCAGCAGTTTGCGGGGACTAGCGGGAACGGGTAACACAGATACGCAGTATTTT.

In its sample, this clone was seen a few times. This chain links TRBV6-5 with TRBJ1-2; D unresolved. The CDR3 consists of 11 residues. V lost 7 bases to trimming and J lost 2 bases, with 5 bases between them. Germline loops: CDR1 MNHEY, CDR2 SVGAGI. Here the CDR3 reads CASKHNYGYTF. The CDR3 DNA sequence: TGTGCCAGCAAGCACAACTATGGCTACACCTTC.

The J gene is TRBJ1-5, the V gene TRBV6-2 or TRBV6-3; 8 nucleotides match TRBD1. The germline gives CDR1 MNHEY, CDR2 SVGEGT. CDR3 length: 13 residues. V lost 5 bases, J lost 7 bases, and 4 bases stayed unmatched. CDR3 sequence: CASSGQGGQPQHF. CDR3 in DNA: TGTGCCAGCAGTGGACAGGGCGGGCAGCCCCAGCATTTT.

V usage is TRBV3-1 (or the pseudogene TRBV3-2) and J usage is TRBJ1-1; tentative D call: TRBD1 (6 bases). Trimming took off 6 bases at V and 6 bases at J, with 23 bases between the two ends. Germline CDR1 and CDR2: LGHDT and YNNKEL (reference sequence). The CDR3 contains 16 residues. The CDR3 coding sequence is TGTGCCAGCAGTCCAAAGGGGGTCGGAAATAGGGCTGAAGCTTTCTTT. Translated, it gives CASSPKGVGNRAEAFF.

The chain uses TRBV18 and TRBJ1-1, with 9 bases lining up with TRBD1. V dropped 10 bases and J dropped 7; count of bases not matched to a gene: 25. The germline V gene has CDR1 KGHSH and CDR2 LQKENI. This CDR3 contains 18 residues. The CDR3 protein is CATYPPGQGEGGRGEAFF. The DNA for the CDR3 is TGTGCCACTTACCCCCCGGGACAGGGAGAAGGGGGTCGGGGTGAAGCTTTCTTT. The full variable domain, rest sourced from reference TRBV18 and TRBJ1-1, is NAGVMQNPRHLVRRRGQEARLRCSPMKGHSHVYWYRQLPEEGLKFMVYLQKENIIDESGMPKERFSAEFPKEGPSILRIQQVVRGDSAAYFCATYPPGQGEGGRGEAFFGQGTRLTVV.

The CDR3 bases are TGTGCCAGCACCCGGGGGGTTCCGAATTCACCCCTCCACTTT. It encodes CASTRGVPNSPLHF. V gene TRBV27 combines with J gene TRBJ1-6; tentatively, D is TRBD1 (5 bases). Germline V lookup: CDR1 MNHEY, CDR2 SMNVEV (reference sequence). Trimming left V 7 bases short and J 7 bases short, with 14 bases between. The CDR3 has 14 residues.

The J gene is TRBJ1-3, the V gene TRBV7-9, with TRBD1 as a possible D gene (5 bases). The germline gives CDR1 SEHNR, CDR2 FQNEAQ (reference sequence). The germline V and J ends were trimmed by 2 bases and 0 bases, with 14 bases remaining between them. The CDR3 has 17 amino acids. In nucleotides, the CDR3 is TGTGCCAGCAGCTTAAAGAGACAGCCAAACTCTGGAAACACCATATATTTT. This codes for CASSLKRQPNSGNTIYF.

V and J are TRBV7-9 and TRBJ2-4, with D hard to call. Trimming took 7 bases from V and 5 from J, leaving 15 bases between them. The length of the CDR3 is 14 residues. The germline V gene has CDR1 SEHNR and CDR2 FQNEAQ (reference sequence). CDR3: CASTSPADQNIQYF. Written as DNA, the CDR3 is TGTGCCAGCACTTCCCCCGCCGACCAAAACATTCAGTACTTC.

The V gene is TRBV27, the J gene TRBJ2-2, with a tentative D call TRBD1 (5 bases). The CDR3 runs 14 residues. Germline CDR1 is MNHEY and CDR2 is SMNVEV (reference sequence). V was shortened by 3 bases and J by 6 bases, with 11 bases between the two germline ends. The CDR3 reads CASSFGHRSGELFF. CDR3 DNA sequence: TGTGCCAGCAGTTTTGGACACCGATCCGGGGAGCTGTTTTTT.

CDR3: CASTLRGLLGSPLHF. CDR3 DNA sequence: TGTGCCAGCACTTTGAGAGGGCTCTTGGGTTCACCCCTCCACTTT. The rearrangement links TRBV28 to TRBJ1-6; D not resolved. CDR1 MDHEN and CDR2 SYDVKM come from the germline V gene. The CDR3 is made up of 15 amino acids. Trimming took off 7 bases at V and 9 bases at J, with 19 bases between the two ends.

The CDR3 DNA is TGTGCCAGCAGTCTCTCCGGGAGGAGACATGGCTACACCTTC. Protein product: CASSLSGRRHGYTF. This chain uses TRBV28 with TRBJ1-2, with D unclear. V was trimmed by 5 bases and J by 6 bases, leaving 16 bases between them. This CDR3 is 14 amino acids long. Germline V gene sequence: CDR1 MDHEN, CDR2 SYDVKM.

This clone was found a few times. This chain uses TRBV5-1 with TRBJ2-7; D remains ambiguous. Germline-derived CDR1 and CDR2 are SGHRS and YFSETQ. The V end was cut by 1 base, the J end by 0 bases, with 8 bases between. There are 14 residues in the CDR3. This chain's CDR3 is CASSLRLTSYEQYF. Here the CDR3 DNA reads TGCGCCAGCAGCTTGCGACTGACCTCCTACGAGCAGTACTTC.

The chain couples TRBV7-2 to TRBJ2-3; TRBD2 aligns across 10 bases. The germline CDR1 and CDR2 sequences are SGHTA and FQGNSA. V was clipped by 3 bases and J by 3 bases; unmatched bases: 12. CDR3 length: 18 amino acids. The CDR3 sequence is CASSFKSPSGSITDTQYF. CDR3 DNA: TGTGCCAGCAGCTTTAAGTCGCCTAGCGGGAGTATAACAGATACGCAGTATTTT.

This clone is a singleton in its sample. The CDR3 here is CASSITQGGAEYF. Here the CDR3 DNA reads TGTGCCAGCAGCATCACTCAGGGGGGGGCGGAGTACTTC. This rearrangement joins TRBV21-1 to TRBJ2-5. TRBV21-1 is a documented pseudogene. CDR3 length equals 13 residues.